These 9 T cell receptor beta chains originate from one sample sequenced in a study of radiotherapy plus CTLA-4 blockade in lung cancer. The data were produced by immunoSEQ multiplex PCR, yet TCRdb's version contains in-frame clones alone and is incomplete. The data contain 45,000 to 55,000 clones, around 83% of them singletons. Sequencing was performed on peripheral blood, taken from a patient treated with radiotherapy plus ipilimumab. All receptors derive from a human donor with non-small cell lung cancer who had stable disease on radiotherapy plus ipilimumab.

This chain connects TRBV4-2 to TRBJ2-3; 11 nucleotides agree with TRBD2. The V gene's germline CDR1 is LGHNA and CDR2 YNFKEQ. The CDR3 sequence is 17 residues long. With V trimmed by 1 base and J by 6 bases, 9 bases remained unmatched. This CDR3 reads CASSQGVAGGEGDTQYF. In DNA, the CDR3 is TGTGCCAGCAGCCAAGGGGTAGCGGGAGGGGAGGGGGATACGCAGTATTTT.

This clone is a singleton in its sample. The chain combines TRBV5-6 with TRBJ1-1, with D perhaps TRBD1 (5 bases). The CDR3 has 15 residues. The germline V and J ends were trimmed by 0 bases and 5 bases, with 14 bases remaining between them. Germline V gene sequence: CDR1 SGHDT, CDR2 YYEEEE. In DNA, the CDR3 is TGTGCCAGCAGCTTGGTCGGGGGGGGTGGGACTGAAGCTTTCTTT. Residues: CASSLVGGGGTEAFF.

V usage is TRBV6-6 and J usage is TRBJ1-1; D is ambiguous. The germline CDR1 and CDR2 sequences are MNHNY and SVGAGI (reference sequence). There are 13 residues in the CDR3. Trimming stripped 7 bases from V and 0 bases from J, with 9 bases between. The DNA for the CDR3 is TGTGCCAGCAATATAGATGTGAACACTGAAGCTTTCTTT. Its translation: CASNIDVNTEAFF.

The rearrangement joins TRBV28 to TRBJ2-4; 9 bases are shared with TRBD1. In germline, CDR1 is MDHEN, CDR2 SYDVKM. The CDR3 length is 14 residues. J was trimmed by 2 bases and V by 6 bases; bases with no gene match: 2. This chain's CDR3 is CASRGTGSKNIQYF. CDR3 DNA sequence: TGTGCCAGCAGGGGGACAGGGTCCAAAAACATTCAGTACTTC.

This clone has only a few counts. The gene calls are TRBV6-5 and TRBJ2-7, with D hard to call. With 0 bases removed from V and 0 bases from J, the gap between germline ends came to 9 bases. The CDR3 covers 15 residues. Germline-derived CDR1 and CDR2 are MNHEY and SVGAGI. The CDR3 DNA is TGTGCCAGCAGTTACTCCCTCTACGGCTCCTACGAGCAGTACTTC. This gives the protein CASSYSLYGSYEQYF.

The chain carries TRBV7-8 and TRBJ2-7; 7 nucleotides match TRBD1. V lost 5 bases to trimming and J lost 3 bases; unmatched junction nucleotides: 7. CDR1 SGHVS and CDR2 FQNEAQ come from the germline V gene. This CDR3 is 14 amino acids long. CDR3 nucleotides: TGTGCCAGCAGCCACCGGGACAGCGGCTACGAGCAGTACTTC. Protein product: CASSHRDSGYEQYF.

The chain is built from TRBV6-1 and TRBJ2-2; possibly TRBD1 for D (5 bases). CDR1 is MNHNS, CDR2 SASEGT, per germline. With 7 bases removed from V and 6 bases from J, the gap between germline ends came to 15 bases. CDR3 length equals 14 residues. CDR3 coding DNA: TGTGCCAGCATCTGGCAGGGTAGAGCCGGGGAGCTGTTTTTT. Translating it yields CASIWQGRAGELFF.

The V call is TRBV7-8, the J call TRBJ1-1; D is undetermined. Trimming shortened V by 0 bases and J by 4 bases, and 6 bases separated the two germline ends. Per germline, CDR1 SGHVS and CDR2 FQNEAQ. The CDR3 has 13 residues. The CDR3 protein is CASSLARGTEAFF. The CDR3 DNA follows: TGTGCCAGCAGCTTAGCCCGGGGCACTGAAGCTTTCTTT.

This clone was observed a handful of times. The chain recombines TRBV29-1 with TRBJ2-3; 8 positions match TRBD2. The CDR3 consists of 14 residues. Germline loops: CDR1 SQVTM, CDR2 ANQGSEA. V was pared by 6 bases and J by 2 bases, with 7 bases of the junction left unmatched. The CDR3 DNA sequence: TGCAGCGTAGTAATAGCGGGGAACACAGATACGCAGTATTTT. It yields the protein CSVVIAGNTDTQYF.